This TCR beta chain comes out of a study of T-cell memory formation after mild COVID-19 (dated by TCRdb to about 2021). Notes on the research overall: Most TCR sequence clusters were specific to one of the two donors. In a couple of donors, T-cell clones that expanded and contracted after mild COVID-19 were tracked by sequencing TCRalpha and TCRbeta repertoires over time. Two young, previously healthy adult volunteers made up the cohort, one male and one female. General findings and caveats noted by the study authors: Contracting CD4+ clones were located mainly in the CM and EM memory subsets, whereas CD8+ clones were found to be enriched in EMRA. From day 15 to 85, contracting clones showed balanced CD4/CD8 phenotypes, whereas a second wave of clones that expanded from day 15 to 37 leaned towards CD4+. Whether the second-wave clones peaking on day 37 were SARS-CoV-2 specific was not confirmed. Some responding clones were detected in pre-infection memory, suggesting pre-existing cross-reactive memory T cells joined the SARS-CoV-2 response. The study covered only a couple of mild cases, and larger cohorts including severe cases with pre-infection samples were considered necessary.

Comment on this clonotype: It lacks a known antigen. Base qualities are missing; no much larger clone stands one base away.

Ficoll-Paque density gradient centrifugation was used to isolate PBMCs. Based on the germline V gene (reference sequence), the CDR1 and CDR2 sequences are DFQATT and SNEGSKA. The CDR3 contains 15 residues, cysteine and phenylalanine counted. Only CDR3 DNA is held: 45 bases, read in frame from base 1. Trimming removed 3 bases from V and 5 bases from J; the gene matches leave 11 bases unexplained. Sequencing took place on an Illumina NovaSeq 6000. cDNA libraries for TCRalpha and TCRbeta were prepared by 5'RACE using constant-segment primers, with sample barcodes and unique molecular identifiers added. RNA was extracted from every sample with Trizol reagent. Libraries were amplified in two PCR steps, with a second sample barcode and Illumina TruSeq adapters added in the second step. Libraries were sequenced on an Illumina NovaSeq with 2 x 150 bp paired-end reads. The study's own analysis went as follows. The reads were demultiplexed and collapsed into UMI-guided consensus sequences using migec v1.2.7. Using mixcr v2.1.11, UMI consensuses were aligned to TRA and TRB V and J templates and then assembled into clonotypes. Expanded or contracted clonotypes were those called significant by both edgeR and NoisET, with noise models trained on biological replicates. For edgeR calls, a false discovery rate-adjusted p below 0.01 and a log2 fold-change threshold of 1 were applied. PCA with hierarchical clustering of max-normalized trajectories of the 1000 most abundant clonotypes was used as exploratory dynamics analysis. The CD4 or CD8 phenotype of responding clones was assigned using the separately sequenced CD4+ and CD8+ repertoires. TCRdb redid the processing of the public reads, applying fastp at Q25 and MiXCR, and retained in-frame beta chains. Entries are consolidated by CDR3 protein sequence, retaining the most common genes and DNA. These V and J calls derive from TCRdb rather than the authors' analysis. This sample has around 470,000 distinct CDR3 sequences in its table, and roughly 20% of those were observed once. Approximately 8.1% of the sample goes to the ten largest clones.

The receptor chain draws on TRBV20-1 and TRBJ1-1, with 8 bases matching TRBD1. The specimen was PBMCs or a T cell subset sorted from them (not recorded which). This receptor was taken from an adult woman who had mild COVID-19 (a few samples of this study predate the infection). The sample titles of this study are shuffled in the database, so cell type and time point are left out; the donor was told from shared clones. The nucleotides are TGCAGTGCTAGGAATTTTGACAGGGGAAGTACTGAAGCTTTCTTT. It translates to CSARNFDRGSTEAFF.